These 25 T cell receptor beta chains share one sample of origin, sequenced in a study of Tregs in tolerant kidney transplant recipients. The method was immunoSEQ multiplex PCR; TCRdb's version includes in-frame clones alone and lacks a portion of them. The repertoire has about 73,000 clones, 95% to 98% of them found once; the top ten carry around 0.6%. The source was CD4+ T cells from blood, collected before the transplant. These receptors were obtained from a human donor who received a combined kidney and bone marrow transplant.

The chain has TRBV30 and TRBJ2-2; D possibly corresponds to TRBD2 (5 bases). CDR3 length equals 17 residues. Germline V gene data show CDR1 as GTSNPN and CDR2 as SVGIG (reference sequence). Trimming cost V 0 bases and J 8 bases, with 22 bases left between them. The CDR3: CAWSVSGRTLFRGELFF. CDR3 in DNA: TGTGCCTGGAGTGTATCGGGAAGGACCCTGTTTCGGGGGGAGCTGTTTTTT.

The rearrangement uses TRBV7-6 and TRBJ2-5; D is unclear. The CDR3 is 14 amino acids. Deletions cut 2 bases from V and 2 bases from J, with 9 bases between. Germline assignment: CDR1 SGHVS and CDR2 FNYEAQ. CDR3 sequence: CASSLTQKQETQYF. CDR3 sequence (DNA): TGTGCCAGCAGCTTAACACAGAAACAAGAGACCCAGTACTTC.

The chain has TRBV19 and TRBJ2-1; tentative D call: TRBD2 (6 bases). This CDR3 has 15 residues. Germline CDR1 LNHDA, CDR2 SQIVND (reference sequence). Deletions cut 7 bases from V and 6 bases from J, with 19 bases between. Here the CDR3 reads CASTPREKGGNEQFF. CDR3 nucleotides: TGTGCCAGTACCCCCCGGGAGAAGGGCGGCAATGAGCAGTTCTTC.

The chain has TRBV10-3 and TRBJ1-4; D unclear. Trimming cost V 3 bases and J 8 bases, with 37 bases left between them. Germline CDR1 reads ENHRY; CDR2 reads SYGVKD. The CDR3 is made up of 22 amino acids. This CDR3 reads CAISEFSPGLGAWGQYSEKLFF. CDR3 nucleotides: TGTGCCATCAGTGAATTCTCGCCTGGGTTGGGAGCCTGGGGTCAGTATTCGGAAAAACTGTTTTTT.

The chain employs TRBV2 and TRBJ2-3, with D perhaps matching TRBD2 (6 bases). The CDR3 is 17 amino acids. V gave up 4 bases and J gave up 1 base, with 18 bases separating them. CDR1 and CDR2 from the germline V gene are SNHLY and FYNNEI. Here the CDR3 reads CASSGLSGLPRTDTQYF. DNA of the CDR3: TGTGCCAGCAGTGGATTGAGCGGACTACCCCGCACAGATACGCAGTATTTT.

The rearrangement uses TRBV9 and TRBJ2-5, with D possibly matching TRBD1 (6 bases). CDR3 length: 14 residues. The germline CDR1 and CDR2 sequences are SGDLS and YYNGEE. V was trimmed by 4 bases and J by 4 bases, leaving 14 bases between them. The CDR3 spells CASSKGQQGETQYF. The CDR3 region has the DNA TGTGCCAGCAGCAAAGGACAGCAGGGAGAGACCCAGTACTTC.

The CDR3 coding sequence is TGTGCCAGCTCACCACCCGGTGTCAGGGTGAACACTGAAGCTTTCTTT. This gives the protein CASSPPGVRVNTEAFF. The chain is built from TRBV18 and TRBJ1-1, with a tentative D call TRBD1 (5 bases). CDR1 and CDR2 (germline): KGHSH, LQKENI. The CDR3 length is 16 residues. Trimming cost V 0 bases and J 0 bases, with 11 bases left between them.

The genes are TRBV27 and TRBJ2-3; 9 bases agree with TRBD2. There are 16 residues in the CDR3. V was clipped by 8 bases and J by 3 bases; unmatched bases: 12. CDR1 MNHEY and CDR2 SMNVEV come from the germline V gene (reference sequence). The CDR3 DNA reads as TGTGCCAGCTCCGGCGGGGGGGCCGGTCCTACAGATACGCAGTATTTT. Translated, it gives CASSGGGAGPTDTQYF.

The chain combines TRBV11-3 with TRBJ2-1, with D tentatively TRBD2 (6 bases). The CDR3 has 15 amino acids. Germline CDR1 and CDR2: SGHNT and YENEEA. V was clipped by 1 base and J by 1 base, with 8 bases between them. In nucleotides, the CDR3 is TGTGCCAGCAGCTTAGTAGCGGCATCCTACAATGAGCAGTTCTTC. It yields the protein CASSLVAASYNEQFF.

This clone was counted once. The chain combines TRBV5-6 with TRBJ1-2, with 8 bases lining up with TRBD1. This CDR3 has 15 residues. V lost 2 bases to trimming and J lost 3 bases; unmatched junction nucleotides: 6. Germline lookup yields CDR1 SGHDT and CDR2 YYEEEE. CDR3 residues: CASSFFQGAYYGYTF. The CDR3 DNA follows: TGTGCCAGCAGCTTCTTCCAGGGGGCTTACTATGGCTACACCTTC.

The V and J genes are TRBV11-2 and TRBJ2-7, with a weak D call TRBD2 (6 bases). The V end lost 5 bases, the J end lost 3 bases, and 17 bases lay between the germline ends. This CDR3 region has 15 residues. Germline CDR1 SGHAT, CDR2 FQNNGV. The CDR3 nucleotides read TGTGCCAGCAGCCTAGCTCAGGGCGGGGACTACGAGCAGTACTTC. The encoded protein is CASSLAQGGDYEQYF. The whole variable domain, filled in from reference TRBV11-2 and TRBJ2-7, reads EAGVAQSPRYKIIEKRQSVAFWCNPISGHATLYWYQQILGQGPKLLIQFQNNGVVDDSQLPKDRFSAERLKGVDSTLKIQPAKLEDSAVYLCASSLAQGGDYEQYFGPGTRLTVT.

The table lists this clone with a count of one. CDR3 sequence: CASGPGTGSNEQFF. The CDR3 DNA follows: TGTGCCAGCGGACCTGGGACAGGGTCCAATGAGCAGTTCTTC. J is TRBJ2-1 and V is TRBV28, with 9 positions matching TRBD1. V trimming: 8 bases; J trimming: 6 bases; junction bases outside the gene matches: 8. Germline CDR1 reads MDHEN; CDR2 reads SYDVKM. The CDR3 runs 14 residues.

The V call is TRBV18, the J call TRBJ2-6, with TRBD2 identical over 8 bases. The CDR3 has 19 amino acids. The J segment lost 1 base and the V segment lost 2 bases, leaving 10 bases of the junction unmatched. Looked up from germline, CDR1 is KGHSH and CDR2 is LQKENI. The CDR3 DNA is TGTGCCAGCTCACCAACTAGCGGAGCGGCTAGTTCTGGGGCCAACGTCCTGACTTTC. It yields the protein CASSPTSGAASSGANVLTF.

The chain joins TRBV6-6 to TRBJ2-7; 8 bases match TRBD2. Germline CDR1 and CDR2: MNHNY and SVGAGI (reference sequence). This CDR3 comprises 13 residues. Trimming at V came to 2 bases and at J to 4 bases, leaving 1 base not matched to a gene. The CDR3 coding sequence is TGTGCCAGCAGTTACCGGGGGGGGTACGAGCAGTACTTC. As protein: CASSYRGGYEQYF.

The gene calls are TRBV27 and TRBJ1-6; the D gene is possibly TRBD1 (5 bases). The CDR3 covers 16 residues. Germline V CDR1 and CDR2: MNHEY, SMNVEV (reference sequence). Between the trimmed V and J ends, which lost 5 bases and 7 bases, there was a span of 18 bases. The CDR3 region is CASSPLYTGRNSPLHF. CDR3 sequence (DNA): TGTGCCAGCAGTCCCCTGTATACAGGACGAAATTCACCCCTCCACTTT.

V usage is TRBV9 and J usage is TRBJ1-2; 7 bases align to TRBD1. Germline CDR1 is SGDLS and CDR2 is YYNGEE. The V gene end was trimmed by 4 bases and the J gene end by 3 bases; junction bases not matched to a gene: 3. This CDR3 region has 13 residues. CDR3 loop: CASSRGTDYGYTF. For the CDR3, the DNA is TGTGCCAGCAGCCGAGGGACAGACTATGGCTACACCTTC. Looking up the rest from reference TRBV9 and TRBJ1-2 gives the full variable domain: DSGVTQTPKHLITATGQRVTLRCSPRSGDLSVYWYQQSLDQGLQFLIQYYNGEERAKGNILERFSAQQFPDLHSELNLSSLELGDSALYFCASSRGTDYGYTFGSGTRLTVV.

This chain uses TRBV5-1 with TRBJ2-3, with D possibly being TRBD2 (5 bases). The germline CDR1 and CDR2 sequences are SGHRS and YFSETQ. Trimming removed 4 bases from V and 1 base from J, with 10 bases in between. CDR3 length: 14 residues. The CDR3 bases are TGCGCCAGCAGCATGGAGAGGGGCACAGATACGCAGTATTTT. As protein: CASSMERGTDTQYF.

Here the CDR3 reads CASSPRLSNQPQHF. The CDR3 coding sequence is TGTGCCAGTAGTCCCCGACTGAGCAATCAGCCCCAGCATTTT. This chain joins TRBV19 and TRBJ1-5; no reliable D call. CDR1 and CDR2 (germline): LNHDA, SQIVND (reference sequence). The CDR3 is 14 amino acids. V dropped 5 bases and J dropped 1 base, with 9 bases sitting between them.

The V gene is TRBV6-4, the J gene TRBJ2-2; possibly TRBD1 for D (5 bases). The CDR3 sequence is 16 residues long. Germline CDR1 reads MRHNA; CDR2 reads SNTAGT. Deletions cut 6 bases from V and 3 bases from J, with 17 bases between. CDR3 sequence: CASSPTRVEYTGELFF. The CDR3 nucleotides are TGTGCCAGCAGCCCAACCAGGGTGGAATACACCGGGGAGCTGTTTTTT.

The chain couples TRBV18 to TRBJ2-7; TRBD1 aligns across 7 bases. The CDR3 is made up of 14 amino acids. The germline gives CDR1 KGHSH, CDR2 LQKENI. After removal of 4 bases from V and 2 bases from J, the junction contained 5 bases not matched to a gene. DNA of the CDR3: TGTGCCAGCTCACAACTTACAGGGGCCTACGAGCAGTACTTC. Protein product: CASSQLTGAYEQYF.

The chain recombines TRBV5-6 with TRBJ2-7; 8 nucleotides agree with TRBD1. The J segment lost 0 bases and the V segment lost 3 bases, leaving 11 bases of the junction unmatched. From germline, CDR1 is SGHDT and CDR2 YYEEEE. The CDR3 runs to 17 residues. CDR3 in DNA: TGTGCCAGCAGCTCAACACTCCGGGACAGGAGCTCCTACGAGCAGTACTTC. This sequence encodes CASSSTLRDRSSYEQYF. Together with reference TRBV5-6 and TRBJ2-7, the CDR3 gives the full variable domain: DAGVTQSPTHLIKTRGQQVTLRCSPKSGHDTVSWYQQALGQGPQFIFQYYEEEERQRGNFPDRFSGHQFPNYSSELNVNALLLGDSALYLCASSSTLRDRSSYEQYFGPGTRLTVT.

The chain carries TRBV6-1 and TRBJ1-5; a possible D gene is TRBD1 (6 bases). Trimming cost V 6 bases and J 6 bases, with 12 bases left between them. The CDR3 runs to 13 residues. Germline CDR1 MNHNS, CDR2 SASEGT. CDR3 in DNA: TGTGCCAGCAGAACGGCAGGGGTTCAGCCCCAGCATTTT. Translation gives CASRTAGVQPQHF.

CDR3 sequence reads: CSAGVGETQYF. The CDR3 DNA follows: TGCAGTGCAGGGGTGGGGGAGACCCAGTACTTC. V and J are TRBV20-1 and TRBJ2-5; TRBD1 might be the D (5 bases). The CDR3 length is 11 residues. V was cut by 6 bases and J by 5 bases, with 10 bases left in between. Germline V gene data show CDR1 as DFQATT and CDR2 as SNEGSKA (reference sequence).

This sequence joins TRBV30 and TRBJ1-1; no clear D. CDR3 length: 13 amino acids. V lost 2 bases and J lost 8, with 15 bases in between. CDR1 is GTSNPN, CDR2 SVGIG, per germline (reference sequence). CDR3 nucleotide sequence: TGTGCCTGGAGTAAAGTGAGGCAGTCGGAAGCTTTCTTT. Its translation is CAWSKVRQSEAFF.

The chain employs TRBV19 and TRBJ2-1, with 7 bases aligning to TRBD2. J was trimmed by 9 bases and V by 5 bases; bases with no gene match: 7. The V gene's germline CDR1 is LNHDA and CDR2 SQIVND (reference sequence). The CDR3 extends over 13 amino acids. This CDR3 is CASSVERELEQFF. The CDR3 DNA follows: TGTGCCAGTAGTGTCGAGCGGGAACTTGAGCAGTTCTTC.